This record covers a single TCR beta chain. Its antigen is undetermined. The sample belongs to a study of cytomegalovirus exposure and HLA in healthy donors. The data were produced by immunoSEQ multiplex PCR, yet TCRdb's version contains in-frame clones alone and is incomplete. The sample contains 150,000 to 200,000 clones, approximately 86% of which appear only once. Study outcomes and limitations: Reports showed the classifier diagnosing cytomegalovirus status with high specificity and sensitivity.

The CDR3 consists of 18 residues. V lost 2 bases, J lost 1 base, and 18 bases lay in between. Germline-derived CDR1 and CDR2 are SGHTA and FQGNSA. V is TRBV7-2 and J is TRBJ1-5; D is undetermined. This TCR was sampled from a man between 18 and 29 years old in good health and CMV-seropositive. The sample consisted of PBMCs. The CDR3 DNA is TGTGCCAGCAGCTTATGGGTGGCGGGTTCTTGGAGCAATCAGCCCCAGCATTTT. This codes for CASSLWVAGSWSNQPQHF.